Listed here are 5 T cell receptor beta chains from one sample, sequenced in a study of shared clonotypes between healthy human individuals. Here immunoSEQ multiplex PCR was the method, and the copy in TCRdb shows in-frame clones only, minus some. The sample consists of some 2.1 million clones, 95% of them appearing once. The sequencing sample was made of naive CD4+ T cells sorted from blood. Subset given: CD45RA+ positively selected. These receptors all stem from a man aged 18-30 years in good health.

V is TRBV7-9 and J is TRBJ1-2, with D unclear. CDR3 size: 11 residues. Trimming removed 5 bases from V and 4 bases from J, with 5 bases in between. Germline V gene lookup returns CDR1 SEHNR and CDR2 FQNEAQ (reference sequence). CDR3: CASSRGYGYTF. CDR3 bases: TGTGCCAGCAGCCGTGGCTATGGCTACACCTTC.

The V and J genes are TRBV28 and TRBJ2-7, with TRBD2 matching 8 bases. The CDR3 spans 14 residues. CDR1 and CDR2 (germline): MDHEN, SYDVKM. After removal of 9 bases from V and 4 bases from J, the junction contained 11 bases not matched to a gene. The CDR3 sequence is CASGRGDIGYEQYF. The CDR3 bases are TGTGCCAGTGGGCGGGGGGATATTGGTTACGAGCAGTACTTC.

The V call is TRBV5-1, the J call TRBJ1-3, with 8 bases lining up with TRBD1. Germline lookup yields CDR1 SGHRS and CDR2 YFSETQ. The CDR3 length is 16 residues. V was pared by 4 bases and J by 0 bases, with 6 bases of the junction left unmatched. The CDR3 loop reads CASSPGQALSGNTIYF. Here the CDR3 DNA reads TGCGCCAGCAGCCCGGGACAGGCACTCTCTGGAAACACCATATATTTT.

The gene calls are TRBV5-4 and TRBJ2-7, with a possible D match to TRBD1 (6 bases). Deletions cut 2 bases from V and 6 bases from J, with 15 bases between. Looked up from germline, CDR1 is SGHNT and CDR2 is YYREEE (reference sequence). CDR3 size: 14 residues. CDR3 bases: TGTGCCAGCAGCTTTGACAGGATGGTTGGCGAGCAGTACTTC. Translating it yields CASSFDRMVGEQYF. The full variable domain, rest sourced from reference TRBV5-4 and TRBJ2-7, is ETGVTQSPTHLIKTRGQQVTLRCSSQSGHNTVSWYQQALGQGPQFIFQYYREEENGRGNFPPRFSGLQFPNYSSELNVNALELDDSALYLCASSFDRMVGEQYFGPGTRLTVT.

V and J are TRBV12-5 and TRBJ1-4; tentative D call: TRBD1 (6 bases). CDR3 length: 15 amino acids. Between the trimmed V and J ends, which lost 0 bases and 4 bases, there was a span of 9 bases. Germline values: CDR1 LGHNT, CDR2 FRNRAP. The CDR3 reads CASGLVQGNNEKLFF. For the CDR3, the DNA is TGTGCTAGTGGTTTGGTACAGGGAAATAATGAAAAACTGTTTTTT.